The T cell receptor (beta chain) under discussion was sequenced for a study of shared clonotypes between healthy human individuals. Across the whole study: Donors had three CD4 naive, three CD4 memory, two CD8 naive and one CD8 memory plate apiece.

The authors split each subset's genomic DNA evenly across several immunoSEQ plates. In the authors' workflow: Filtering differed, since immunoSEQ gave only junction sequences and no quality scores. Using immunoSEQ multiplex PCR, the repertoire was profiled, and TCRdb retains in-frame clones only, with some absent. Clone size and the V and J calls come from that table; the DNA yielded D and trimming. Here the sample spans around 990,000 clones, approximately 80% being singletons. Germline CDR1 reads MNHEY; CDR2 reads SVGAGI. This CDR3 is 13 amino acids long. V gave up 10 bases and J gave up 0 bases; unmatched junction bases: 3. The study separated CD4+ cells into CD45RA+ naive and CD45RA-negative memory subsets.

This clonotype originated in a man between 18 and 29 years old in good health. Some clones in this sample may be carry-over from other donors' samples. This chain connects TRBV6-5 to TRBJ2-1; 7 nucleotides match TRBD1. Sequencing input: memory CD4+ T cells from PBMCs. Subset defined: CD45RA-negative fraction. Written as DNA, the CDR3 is TGTGCCACCTACAGGGGCTCCTACAATGAGCAGTTCTTC. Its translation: CATYRGSYNEQFF.